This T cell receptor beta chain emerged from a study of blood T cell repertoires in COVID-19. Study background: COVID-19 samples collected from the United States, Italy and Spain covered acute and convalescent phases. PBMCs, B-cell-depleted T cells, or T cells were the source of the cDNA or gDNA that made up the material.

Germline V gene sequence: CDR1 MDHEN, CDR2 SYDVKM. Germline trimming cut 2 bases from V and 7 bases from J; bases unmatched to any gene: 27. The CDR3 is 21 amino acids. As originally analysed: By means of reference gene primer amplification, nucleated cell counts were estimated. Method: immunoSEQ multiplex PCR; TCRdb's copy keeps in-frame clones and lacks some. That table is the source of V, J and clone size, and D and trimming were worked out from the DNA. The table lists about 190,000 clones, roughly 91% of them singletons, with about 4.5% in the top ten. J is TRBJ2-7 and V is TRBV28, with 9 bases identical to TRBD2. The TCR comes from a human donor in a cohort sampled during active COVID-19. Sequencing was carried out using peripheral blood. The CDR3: CASSLRGIAEPRSGRSREQYF. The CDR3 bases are TGTGCCAGCAGTTTAAGGGGGATAGCAGAACCTCGTAGCGGGAGATCGCGGGAGCAGTACTTC.